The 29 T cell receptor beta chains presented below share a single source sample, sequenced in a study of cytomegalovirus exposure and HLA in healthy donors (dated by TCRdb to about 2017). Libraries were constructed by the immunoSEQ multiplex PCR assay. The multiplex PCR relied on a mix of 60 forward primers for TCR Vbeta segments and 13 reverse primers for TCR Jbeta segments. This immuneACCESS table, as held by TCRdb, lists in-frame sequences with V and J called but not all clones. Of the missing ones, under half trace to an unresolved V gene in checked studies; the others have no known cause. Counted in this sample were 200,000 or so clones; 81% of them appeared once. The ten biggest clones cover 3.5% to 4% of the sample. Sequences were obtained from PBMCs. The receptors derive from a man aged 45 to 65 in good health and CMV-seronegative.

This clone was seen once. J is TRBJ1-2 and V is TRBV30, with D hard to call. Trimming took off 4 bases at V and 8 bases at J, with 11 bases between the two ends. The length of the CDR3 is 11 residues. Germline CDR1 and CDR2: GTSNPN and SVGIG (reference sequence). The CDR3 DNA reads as TGTGCCTGGATCGATCTATTGGGCTACACCTTC. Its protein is CAWIDLLGYTF. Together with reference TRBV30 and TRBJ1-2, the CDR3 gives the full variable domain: SQTIHQWPATLVQPVGSPLSLECTVEGTSNPNLYWYRQAAGRGLQLLFYSVGIGQISSEVPQNLSASRPQDRQFILSSKKLLLSDSGFYLCAWIDLLGYTFGSGTRLTVV.

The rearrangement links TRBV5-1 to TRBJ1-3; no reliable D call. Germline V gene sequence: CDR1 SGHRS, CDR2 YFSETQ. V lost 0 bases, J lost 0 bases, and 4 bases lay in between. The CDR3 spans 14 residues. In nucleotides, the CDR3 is TGCGCCAGCAGCTTGGACAACTCTGGAAACACCATATATTTT. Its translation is CASSLDNSGNTIYF.

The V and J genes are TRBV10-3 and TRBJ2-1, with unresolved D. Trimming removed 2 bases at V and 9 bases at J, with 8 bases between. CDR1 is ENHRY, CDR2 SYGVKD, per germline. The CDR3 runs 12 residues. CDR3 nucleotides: TGTGCCATCAGTGAGCTAGGTGGTGAGCAGTTCTTC. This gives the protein CAISELGGEQFF.

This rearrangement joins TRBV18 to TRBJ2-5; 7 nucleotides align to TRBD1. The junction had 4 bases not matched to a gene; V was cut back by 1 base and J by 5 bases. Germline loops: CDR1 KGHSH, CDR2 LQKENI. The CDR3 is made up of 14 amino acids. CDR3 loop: CASSPRQGPETQYF. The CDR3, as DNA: TGTGCCAGCTCACCACGACAGGGCCCTGAGACCCAGTACTTC.

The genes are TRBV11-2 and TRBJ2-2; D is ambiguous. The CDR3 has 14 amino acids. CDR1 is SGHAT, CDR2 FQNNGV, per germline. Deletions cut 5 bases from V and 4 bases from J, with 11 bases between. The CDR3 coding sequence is TGTGCCAGCAGCATTTTTTCGGTCACCGGGGAGCTGTTTTTT. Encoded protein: CASSIFSVTGELFF.

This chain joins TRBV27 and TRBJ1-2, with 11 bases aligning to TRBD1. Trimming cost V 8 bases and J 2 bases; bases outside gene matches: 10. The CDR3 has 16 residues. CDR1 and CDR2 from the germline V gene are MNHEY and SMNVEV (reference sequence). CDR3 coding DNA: TGTGCCAGCGGCATCCGGGACAGGGGGATCAACTATGGCTACACCTTC. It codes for CASGIRDRGINYGYTF.

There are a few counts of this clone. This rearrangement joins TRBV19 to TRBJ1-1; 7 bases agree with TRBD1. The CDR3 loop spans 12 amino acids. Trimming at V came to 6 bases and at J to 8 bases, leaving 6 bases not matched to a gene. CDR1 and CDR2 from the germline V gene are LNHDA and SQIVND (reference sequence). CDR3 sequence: CASSTGTVEAFF. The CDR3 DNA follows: TGTGCCAGTAGCACCGGGACAGTCGAAGCTTTCTTT.

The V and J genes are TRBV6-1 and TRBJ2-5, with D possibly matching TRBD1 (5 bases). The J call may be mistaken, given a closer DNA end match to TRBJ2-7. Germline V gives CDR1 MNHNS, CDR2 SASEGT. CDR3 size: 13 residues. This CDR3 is CASRQVSSYEQYF. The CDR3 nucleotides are TGTGCCAGCAGACAGGTTAGCTCCTACGAGCAGTACTTC.

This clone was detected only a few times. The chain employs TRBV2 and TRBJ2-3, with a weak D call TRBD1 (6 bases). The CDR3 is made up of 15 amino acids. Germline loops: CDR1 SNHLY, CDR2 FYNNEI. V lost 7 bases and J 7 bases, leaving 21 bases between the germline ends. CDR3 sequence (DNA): TGTGCCAGCATGACAACAGGGATGAAGATCCATACGCAGTATTTT. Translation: CASMTTGMKIHTQYF. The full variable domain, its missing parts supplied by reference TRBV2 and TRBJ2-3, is EPEVTQTPSHQVTQMGQEVILRCVPISNHLYFYWYRQILGQKVEFLVSFYNNEISEKSEIFDDQFSVERPDGSNFTLKIRSTKLEDSAMYFCASMTTGMKIHTQYFGPGTRLTVL.

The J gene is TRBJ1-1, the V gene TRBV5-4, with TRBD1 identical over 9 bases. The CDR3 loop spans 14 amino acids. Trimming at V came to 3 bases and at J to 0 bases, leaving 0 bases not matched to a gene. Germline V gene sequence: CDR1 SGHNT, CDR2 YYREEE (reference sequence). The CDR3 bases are TGTGCCAGCAGCTACAGGGGGCTGAACACTGAAGCTTTCTTT. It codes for CASSYRGLNTEAFF.

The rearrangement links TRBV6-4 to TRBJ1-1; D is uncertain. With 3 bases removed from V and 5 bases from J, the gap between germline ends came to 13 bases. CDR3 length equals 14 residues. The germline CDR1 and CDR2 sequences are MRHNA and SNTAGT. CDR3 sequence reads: CASSESPWRTEAFF. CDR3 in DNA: TGTGCCAGCAGTGAATCCCCCTGGAGAACTGAAGCTTTCTTT.

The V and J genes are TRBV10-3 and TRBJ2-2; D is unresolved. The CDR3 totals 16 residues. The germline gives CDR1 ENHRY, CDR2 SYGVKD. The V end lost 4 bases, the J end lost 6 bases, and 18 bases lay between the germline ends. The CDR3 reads CAISGGFRQSAGELFF. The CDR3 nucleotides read TGTGCCATCAGTGGAGGCTTCCGTCAGTCGGCCGGGGAGCTGTTTTTT.

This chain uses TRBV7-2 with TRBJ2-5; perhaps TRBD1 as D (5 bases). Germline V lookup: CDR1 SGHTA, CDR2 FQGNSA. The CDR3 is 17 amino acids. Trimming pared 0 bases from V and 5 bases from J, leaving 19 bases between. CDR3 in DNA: TGTGCCAGCAGCTTAGCCTCCAGGGTCTCTGTGGGGGAGACCCAGTACTTC. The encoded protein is CASSLASRVSVGETQYF.

The CDR3 DNA sequence: TGTGCCAGCAGTCGACAGGGTTCCTCCTACGAGCAGTACTTC. It encodes CASSRQGSSYEQYF. The V and J genes are TRBV2 and TRBJ2-7; TRBD1 matches at 7 bases. V was clipped by 5 bases and J by 0 bases; unmatched bases: 4. The CDR3 has 14 residues. From germline, CDR1 is SNHLY and CDR2 FYNNEI.

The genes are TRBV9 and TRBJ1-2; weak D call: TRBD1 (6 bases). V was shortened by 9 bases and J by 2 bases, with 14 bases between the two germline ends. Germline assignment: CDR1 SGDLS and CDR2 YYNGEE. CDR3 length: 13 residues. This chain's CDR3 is CATSGGPNYGYTF. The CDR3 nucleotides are TGTGCCACCTCCGGGGGGCCGAACTATGGCTACACCTTC.

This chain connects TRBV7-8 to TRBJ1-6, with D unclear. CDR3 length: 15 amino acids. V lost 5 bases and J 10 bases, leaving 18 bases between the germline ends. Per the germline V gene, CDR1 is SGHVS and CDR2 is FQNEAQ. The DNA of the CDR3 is TGTGCCAGCAGCCCCCAGAACAGCGGCGGATCACCCCTCCACTTT. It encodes CASSPQNSGGSPLHF.

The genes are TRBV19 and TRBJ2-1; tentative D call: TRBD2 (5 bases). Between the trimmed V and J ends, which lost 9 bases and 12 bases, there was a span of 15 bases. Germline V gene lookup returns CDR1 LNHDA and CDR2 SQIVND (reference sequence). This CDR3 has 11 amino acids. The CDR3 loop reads CASRGWGVQFF. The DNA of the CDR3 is TGTGCCAGCCGAGGATGGGGAGTGCAGTTCTTC.

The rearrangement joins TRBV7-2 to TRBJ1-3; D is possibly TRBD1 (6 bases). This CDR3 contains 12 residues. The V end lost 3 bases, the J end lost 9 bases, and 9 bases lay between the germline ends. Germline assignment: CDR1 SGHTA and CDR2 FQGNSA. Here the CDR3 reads CASSFRGGTIYF. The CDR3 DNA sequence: TGTGCCAGCAGCTTTAGGGGGGGCACCATATATTTT.

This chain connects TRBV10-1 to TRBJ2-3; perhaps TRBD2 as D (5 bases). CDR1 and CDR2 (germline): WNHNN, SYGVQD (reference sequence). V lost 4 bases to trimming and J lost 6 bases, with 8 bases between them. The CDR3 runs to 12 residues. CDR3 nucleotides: TGCGCCAGCAGTGGGCCGGGGGATACGCAGTATTTT. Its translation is CASSGPGDTQYF.

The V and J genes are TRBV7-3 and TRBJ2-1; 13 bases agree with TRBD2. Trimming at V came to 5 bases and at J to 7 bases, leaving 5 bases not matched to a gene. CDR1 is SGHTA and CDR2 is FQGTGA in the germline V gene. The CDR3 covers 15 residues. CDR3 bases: TGTGCCAGCAGCCCAACTAGCGGGGGGGCGAATGAGCAGTTCTTC. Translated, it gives CASSPTSGGANEQFF.

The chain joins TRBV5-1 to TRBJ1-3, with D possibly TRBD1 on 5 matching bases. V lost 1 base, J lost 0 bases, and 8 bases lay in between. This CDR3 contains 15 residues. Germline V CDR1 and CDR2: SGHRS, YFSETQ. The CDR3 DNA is TGCGCCAGCAGCTTGAACCAGGGCTCTGGAAACACCATATATTTT. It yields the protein CASSLNQGSGNTIYF.

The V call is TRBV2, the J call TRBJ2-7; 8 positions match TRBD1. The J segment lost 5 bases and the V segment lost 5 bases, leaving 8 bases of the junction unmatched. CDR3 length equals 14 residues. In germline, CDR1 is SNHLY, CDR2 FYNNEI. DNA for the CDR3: TGTGCCAGCAGTCAGGACAGGGTTCGGCACGAGCAGTACTTC. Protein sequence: CASSQDRVRHEQYF.

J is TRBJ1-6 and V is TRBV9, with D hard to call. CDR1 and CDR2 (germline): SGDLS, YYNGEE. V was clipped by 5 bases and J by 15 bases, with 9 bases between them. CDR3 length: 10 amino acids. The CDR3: CASSGEGLHF. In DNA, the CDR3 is TGTGCCAGCAGTGGCGAGGGCCTCCACTTT.

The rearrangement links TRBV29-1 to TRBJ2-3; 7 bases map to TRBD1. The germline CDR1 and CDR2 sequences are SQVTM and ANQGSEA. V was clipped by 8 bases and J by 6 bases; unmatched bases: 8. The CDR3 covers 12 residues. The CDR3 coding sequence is TGCAGCATTGGACAGGCGGAGGATACGCAGTATTTT. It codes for CSIGQAEDTQYF.

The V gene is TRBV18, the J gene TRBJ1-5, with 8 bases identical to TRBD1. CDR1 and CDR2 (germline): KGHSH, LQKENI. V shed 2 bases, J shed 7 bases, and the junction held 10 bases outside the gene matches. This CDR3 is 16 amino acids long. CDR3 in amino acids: CASSPNPAGGGQPQHF. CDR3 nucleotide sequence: TGTGCCAGCTCACCAAATCCCGCAGGGGGCGGGCAGCCCCAGCATTTT.

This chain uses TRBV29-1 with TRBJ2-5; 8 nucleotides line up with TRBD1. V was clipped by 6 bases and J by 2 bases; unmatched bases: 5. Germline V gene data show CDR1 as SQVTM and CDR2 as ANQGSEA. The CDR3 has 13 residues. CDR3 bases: TGCAGCGTCCGGGACAGGACTCAAGAGACCCAGTACTTC. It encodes CSVRDRTQETQYF.

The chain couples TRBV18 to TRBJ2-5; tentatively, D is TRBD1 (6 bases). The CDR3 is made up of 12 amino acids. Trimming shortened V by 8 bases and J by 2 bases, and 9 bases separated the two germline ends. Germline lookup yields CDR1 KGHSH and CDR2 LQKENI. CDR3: CASTGIQETQYF. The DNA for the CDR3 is TGTGCCAGCACAGGGATACAAGAGACCCAGTACTTC.

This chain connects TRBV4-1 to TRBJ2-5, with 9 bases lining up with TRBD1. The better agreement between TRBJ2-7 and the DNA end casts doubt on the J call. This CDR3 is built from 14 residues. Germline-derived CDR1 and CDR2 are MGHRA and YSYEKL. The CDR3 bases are TGCGCCAGCAGCCTCCGGGACAGGGTAACCGAGCAGTACTTC. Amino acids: CASSLRDRVTEQYF.

The CDR3: CASSPIGAGSNTEAFF. The CDR3 bases are TGTGCCAGCTCACCCATCGGCGCGGGGTCCAACACTGAAGCTTTCTTT. The rearrangement uses TRBV18 and TRBJ1-1; D is unresolved. This CDR3 spans 16 amino acids. Germline CDR1 and CDR2: KGHSH and LQKENI. V lost 3 bases and J 2 bases, leaving 16 bases between the germline ends.